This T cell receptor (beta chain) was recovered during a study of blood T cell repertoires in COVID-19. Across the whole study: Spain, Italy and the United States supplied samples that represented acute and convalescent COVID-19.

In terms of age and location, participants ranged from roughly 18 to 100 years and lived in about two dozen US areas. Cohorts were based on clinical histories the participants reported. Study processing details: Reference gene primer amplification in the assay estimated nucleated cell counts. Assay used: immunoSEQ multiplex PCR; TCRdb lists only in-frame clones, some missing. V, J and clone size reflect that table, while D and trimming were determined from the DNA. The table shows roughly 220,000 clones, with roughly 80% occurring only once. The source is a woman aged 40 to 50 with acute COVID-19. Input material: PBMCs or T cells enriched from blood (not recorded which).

The CDR3 protein is CSVDLYRAYGEQFF. As DNA, the CDR3 is TGCAGCGTTGATCTGTACAGGGCGTACGGTGAGCAGTTCTTC. The chain carries TRBV29-1 and TRBJ2-1, with D possibly being TRBD1 (6 bases). The V end lost 3 bases, the J end lost 9 bases, and 18 bases lay between the germline ends. Germline V CDR1 and CDR2: SQVTM, ANQGSEA. This CDR3 region has 14 residues.